The sequence of this TCR beta chain was determined in a study of shared clonotypes between healthy human individuals. Regarding the study as a whole: The authors sampled blood alone, and tissue repertoires likely differ.

Assay used: immunoSEQ multiplex PCR; TCRdb lists only in-frame clones, some missing. This table holds roughly 1,600,000 clones, approximately 98.5% found once. With regard to this clone: No antigen is known for it.

The receptor was derived from a man under 40 in good health. Sequenced input: naive CD4+ T cells sorted from blood. As for subset: CD45RA+ positively selected.

The CDR3 DNA reads as TGTGCCAGCAGTTTTTTGCGGGGAATTGGCAATGAGCAGTTCTTC. Protein sequence: CASSFLRGIGNEQFF. V and J are TRBV28 and TRBJ2-1; perhaps TRBD2 as D (6 bases). This CDR3 has 15 residues. CDR1 MDHEN and CDR2 SYDVKM come from the germline V gene. V gave up 3 bases and J gave up 6 bases, with 15 bases separating them.